This is a list of T cell receptor beta chains from one sample in a study of T cells in Graves' hyperthyroidism and ophthalmopathy. TCRdb passed the multiplex PCR reads through MiXCR, listing each CDR3 protein once. The table lists 500,000 to 700,000 distinct CDR3 sequences, over 15% of them singletons. Source material: blood. These TCRs come from a woman aged 18 to 35 with Graves' hyperthyroidism. The conserved cysteine and the conserved F or W are not part of the CDR3 here. The order of the fields is V gene, J gene, CDR3 protein.

TRBV3-1	TRBJ1-2	ASSLSRTGLWNGYT
TRBV5-5	TRBJ1-3	ASSFEGLAGNTIY
TRBV2	TRBJ1-3	ASSGPIVSGNTIY
TRBV4-2	TRBJ2-7	ASSQTRGLRVWEQY
TRBV12-3/TRBV12-4	TRBJ2-3	ASSLSSAGGQYTQY
TRBV18	TRBJ1-5	ASSGERGPQPQH
TRBV6-1	TRBJ1-3	ASRTQGASGNTIY
TRBV14	TRBJ2-1	ASSQDWPVDEQF
TRBV7-2	TRBJ2-1	ASSLGVAGADNEQF
TRBV7-8	TRBJ2-5	ASSLRRTSGRATQETQY
TRBV5-1	TRBJ2-1	ASSLGLAGASYNEQF
TRBV14	TRBJ1-1	ASSQDQGVNTEAF
TRBV6-1	TRBJ1-2	ASGGTGNYGYT
TRBV12-3/TRBV12-4	TRBJ2-7	ASSPTVRAYEQY
TRBV27	TRBJ2-1	ASSTPPYNEQF
TRBV2	TRBJ2-1	ASSRREEF
TRBV4-1	TRBJ1-5	ASSQARSNQPQH
TRBV6-2/TRBV6-3	TRBJ2-1	ASSYHLGGGSYNEQF
TRBV3-1	TRBJ2-7	ASSRGQIYEQY
TRBV19	TRBJ1-5	ASIGDRRSQPQH
TRBV7-8	TRBJ2-1	ASSPRTGRDSYNEQF
TRBV20-1	TRBJ2-2	SAPSIEEYSNTGELF
TRBV14	TRBJ1-6	ASSQDLRSPLH
TRBV2	TRBJ2-2	ASRVRDHNTGELF
TRBV28	TRBJ2-1	ASWSSIAYNEQF
TRBV10-2	TRBJ2-1	ASSLTSGGPNEQF
TRBV20-1	TRBJ2-6	SAEGDFEGSGANVLT
TRBV20-1	TRBJ2-5	SAREDSSVETQY
TRBV2	TRBJ2-3	ASRGSADTQY
TRBV6-1	TRBJ2-1	ASSSLRLAGDNEQF
TRBV20-1	TRBJ2-7	SAMGPKREQY
TRBV20-1	TRBJ2-1	SWTGDSNEQF
TRBV27	TRBJ2-3	ASSSQTSRADTQY
TRBV9	TRBJ1-4	ASSMGANEKLF
TRBV30	TRBJ2-7	AWSGELRGGSYEQY
TRBV7-2	TRBJ2-6	ASSADGASGANVLT
TRBV20-1	TRBJ2-7	SASGRGGSGSGEQY
TRBV5-8	TRBJ2-7	ASSLTLGALSFYEQY
TRBV7-9	TRBJ2-7	ASSYRDLWNEQY
TRBV15	TRBJ1-4	ATSSGETGLANEKLF
TRBV7-9	TRBJ2-1	ASSSLGAGQQF
TRBV2	TRBJ1-3	ASSEGVRAGNTIY
TRBV7-8	TRBJ2-3	ASSPQGGKGDTQY
TRBV28	TRBJ1-4	ASSFLGRAGANEKLF
TRBV7-3	TRBJ1-5	ASSHRAWWPQH
TRBV2	TRBJ2-1	ASSEGGGLSYNEQF
TRBV20-1	TRBJ2-7	SATILLRDRVSRPYEQY
TRBV7-2	TRBJ1-1	ASSFYQGNGNTEAF
TRBV10-3	TRBJ2-3	AISNGQGNSDTQY
TRBV10-3	TRBJ2-5	AISNPGQQETQY
TRBV28	TRBJ2-3	ASSLLTDTDTQY
TRBV7-9	TRBJ2-7	ASREGDEQY
TRBV5-1	TRBJ2-1	ASSLALAGDNEQF
TRBV12-3/TRBV12-4	TRBJ1-6	ASQGVYNSPLH
TRBV20-1	TRBJ2-1	SPIRLAGEGDYEQF
TRBV27	TRBJ1-3	ASSQLSGNTIY
TRBV9	TRBJ2-1	ASSVRDRGQDEQF
TRBV29-1	TRBJ2-5	SVEITGWETQY
TRBV10-3	TRBJ2-7	AISLGLAGIDEQY